One and the same sample provided the 19 T cell receptor beta chains below, sequenced in a study of T cells in Graves' hyperthyroidism and ophthalmopathy. RNA transcripts provided the source from which TCR beta CDR3 regions were amplified. A first-round RT-PCR of the TCR CDR3 used the HTBI primer set. One entry per CDR3 protein, called by TCRdb with MiXCR from the multiplex PCR reads. In the table there are 530,000 or so distinct CDR3 sequences, approximately 24% of which are singletons. The sequencing input was blood. Receptors originate from a woman under 40 with Graves' ophthalmopathy.

This clonotype was counted at least ten times. The chain carries TRBV19 and TRBJ1-5; D unresolved. Trimming removed 7 bases at V and 0 bases at J, with 7 bases between. CDR1 and CDR2 from the germline V gene are LNHDA and SQIVND (reference sequence). This CDR3 comprises 13 residues. Here the CDR3 DNA reads TGTGCCAGTATGAGGACTAGCAATCAGCCCCAGCATTTT. It is translated as CASMRTSNQPQHF.

V gene TRBV20-1 combines with J gene TRBJ2-2; unclear D gene. V was shortened by 5 bases and J by 0 bases, with 10 bases between the two germline ends. This CDR3 comprises 14 residues. The germline CDR1 and CDR2 sequences are DFQATT and SNEGSKA (reference sequence). The CDR3 coding sequence is TGCAGTGCTCTAGGACCTTCGAACACCGGGGAGCTGTTTTTT. It is translated as CSALGPSNTGELFF.

This clonotype has a count of ten or more. The chain links TRBV5-1 to TRBJ2-5; the D gene is possibly TRBD2 (7 bases). CDR3 length: 17 residues. Between the trimmed V and J ends, which lost 1 base and 6 bases, there was a span of 22 bases. Germline CDR1 SGHRS, CDR2 YFSETQ. The CDR3 region has the DNA TGCGCCAGCAGCTTGCCTCCTATTGGGGGGGGCCTTAAGACCCAGTACTTC. This encodes CASSLPPIGGGLKTQYF.

This chain uses TRBV6-2 or TRBV6-3 with TRBJ2-5; TRBD1 matches at 8 bases. V shed 6 bases and J 7 bases; nucleotides not matched to a gene: 10. The CDR3 is 14 residues long. CDR1 and CDR2 from the germline V gene are MNHEY and SVGEGT. CDR3 loop: CASSYRGQARTQYF. Here the CDR3 DNA reads TGTGCCAGCAGCTACAGGGGACAGGCAAGGACCCAGTACTTC.

The gene calls are TRBV27 and TRBJ1-3; 10 bases fit TRBD1. Germline assignment: CDR1 MNHEY and CDR2 SMNVEV (reference sequence). After removal of 5 bases from V and 0 bases from J, the junction contained 4 bases not matched to a gene. The CDR3 length is 16 residues. As DNA, the CDR3 is TGTGCCAGCAGTAGGACAGGGGGTAGCTCTGGAAACACCATATATTTT. Its translation: CASSRTGGSSGNTIYF.

This clonotype was detected ten times or more. This chain links TRBV6-2 or TRBV6-3 with TRBJ2-7, with D unresolved. Trimming pared 3 bases from V and 6 bases from J, leaving 9 bases between. CDR3 length: 12 amino acids. Germline CDR1 reads MNHEY; CDR2 reads SVGEGT. The CDR3 sequence is CASSYSKFEQYF. CDR3 DNA: TGTGCCAGCAGTTATTCGAAATTCGAGCAGTACTTC.

There are many counts of this clonotype. This chain links TRBV5-1 with TRBJ2-7; no definite D call. The CDR3 sequence is 12 residues long. Germline CDR1 SGHRS, CDR2 YFSETQ. V lost 0 bases and J 3 bases, leaving 4 bases between the germline ends. CDR3 protein: CASSLVNYEQYF. CDR3 bases: TGCGCCAGCAGCTTGGTTAACTACGAGCAGTACTTC.

This clonotype was found many times. The V call is TRBV20-1, the J call TRBJ2-5; D is undetermined. This CDR3 has 13 residues. V was clipped by 5 bases and J by 0 bases, with 10 bases between them. Germline loops: CDR1 DFQATT, CDR2 SNEGSKA (reference sequence). The DNA for the CDR3 is TGCAGTGCTGGGGATAAGTACCAAGAGACCCAGTACTTC. Translation: CSAGDKYQETQYF.

This clonotype was seen a handful of times. The CDR3 spells CASSEGDTLGNTEAFF. In nucleotides, the CDR3 is TGTGCCAGCAGTGAAGGGGACACCTTGGGGAACACTGAAGCTTTCTTT. This chain uses TRBV2 with TRBJ1-1; D may be TRBD1 (6 bases). The CDR3 spans 16 residues. Trimming pared 1 base from V and 1 base from J, leaving 13 bases between. The germline V gene encodes CDR1 SNHLY and CDR2 FYNNEI. Full variable domain (remainder filled in from reference TRBV2 and TRBJ1-1): EPEVTQTPSHQVTQMGQEVILRCVPISNHLYFYWYRQILGQKVEFLVSFYNNEISEKSEIFDDQFSVERPDGSNFTLKIRSTKLEDSAMYFCASSEGDTLGNTEAFFGQGTRLTVV.

This clonotype has ten or more counts. The chain links TRBV9 to TRBJ2-7; D is uncertain. CDR3 length: 14 residues. Germline V gives CDR1 SGDLS, CDR2 YYNGEE. V was pared by 0 bases and J by 0 bases, with 7 bases between. The CDR3 DNA follows: TGTGCCAGCAGCGTAGCTGTGAGCTCCTACGAGCAGTACTTC. It yields the protein CASSVAVSSYEQYF.

The chain joins TRBV4-1 to TRBJ2-7; D may be TRBD2 (5 bases). The V end lost 4 bases, the J end lost 0 bases, and 16 bases lay between the germline ends. The CDR3 is 16 residues long. Per germline, CDR1 MGHRA and CDR2 YSYEKL. CDR3 in amino acids: CASSPGVGGNSYEQYF. The CDR3 DNA reads TGCGCCAGCAGCCCCGGGGTGGGCGGTAACTCCTACGAGCAGTACTTC.

In this sample, this clonotype turned up many times. An end of the junction differs from the germline gene, which may be a read error. This sequence joins TRBV6-5 and TRBJ2-7; D is unresolved. Germline lookup yields CDR1 MNHEY and CDR2 SVGAGI. The CDR3 has 14 amino acids. DNA for the CDR3: TGTGCCAGCAGTGACTCAGAGCCCTCCTACGAGCAGTACTTC. Its translation is CASSDSEPSYEQYF.

The sample holds a few counts of this clonotype. This chain joins TRBV20-1 and TRBJ2-1; possibly TRBD2 for D (6 bases). Germline assignment: CDR1 DFQATT and CDR2 SNEGSKA (reference sequence). Between the trimmed V and J ends, which lost 3 bases and 4 bases, there was a span of 13 bases. CDR3 length: 14 amino acids. CDR3 loop: CSASRLRGYNEQFF. The DNA of the CDR3 is TGCAGTGCTAGCAGGCTCCGGGGGTACAATGAGCAGTTCTTC.

This clonotype was counted many times. As DNA, the CDR3 is TGTGCCACCAGGAGTAGCTCTGGAAACACCATATATTTT. Encoded protein: CATRSSSGNTIYF. V is TRBV15 and J is TRBJ1-3, with D hard to call. Germline loops: CDR1 LNHNV, CDR2 YYDKDF (reference sequence). V lost 6 bases, J lost 0 bases, and 6 bases lay in between. This CDR3 spans 13 amino acids. Full variable domain (rest looked up from reference TRBV15 and TRBJ1-3): DAMVIQNPRYQVTQFGKPVTLSCSQTLNHNVMYWYQQKSSQAPKLLFHYYDKDFNNEADTPDNFQSRRPNTSFCFLDIRSPGLGDTAMYLCATRSSSGNTIYFGEGSWLTVV.

This chain links TRBV7-2 with TRBJ1-5, with D perhaps TRBD1 (5 bases). CDR1 and CDR2 from the germline V gene are SGHTA and FQGNSA. The CDR3 length is 16 residues. The V gene lost 0 bases and the J gene lost 3 bases, with 12 bases spanning the gap. The CDR3 spells CASSLAGMTANQPQHF. The CDR3 region has the DNA TGTGCCAGCAGCTTAGCAGGGATGACAGCCAATCAGCCCCAGCATTTT.

The genes are TRBV5-6 and TRBJ1-3; tentative D call: TRBD1 (5 bases). Germline CDR1 SGHDT, CDR2 YYEEEE. V lost 1 base to trimming and J lost 0 bases, with 14 bases between them. The CDR3 length is 17 residues. The CDR3 loop reads CASSLISGGYSGNTIYF. The CDR3 nucleotides are TGTGCCAGCAGCTTGATCTCGGGGGGTTACTCTGGAAACACCATATATTTT.

This clonotype was counted ten times or more. The V gene is TRBV7-2, the J gene TRBJ2-5; possible D gene TRBD2, 5 bases. CDR3 length equals 14 residues. Between the trimmed V and J ends, which lost 5 bases and 5 bases, there was a span of 15 bases. Germline-derived CDR1 and CDR2 are SGHTA and FQGNSA. The CDR3 reads CASSLQAAGETQYF. The CDR3, as DNA: TGTGCCAGCAGCCTCCAAGCGGCCGGGGAGACCCAGTACTTC. The full variable domain, its missing parts supplied by reference TRBV7-2 and TRBJ2-5, is GAGVSQSPSNKVTEKGKDVELRCDPISGHTALYWYRQSLGQGLEFLIYFQGNSAPDKSGLPSDRFSAERTGGSVSTLTIQRTQQEDSAVYLCASSLQAAGETQYFGPGTRLLVL.

Many counts were recorded for this clonotype. The J gene is TRBJ1-2, the V gene TRBV6-5, with 7 bases that match TRBD1. CDR1 is MNHEY and CDR2 is SVGAGI in the germline V gene. Trimming cost V 0 bases and J 1 base; bases outside gene matches: 2. The CDR3 runs to 15 residues. The CDR3 protein is CASSYSRDSNYGYTF. The CDR3, as DNA: TGTGCCAGCAGTTACTCCCGGGACAGTAACTATGGCTACACCTTC.

This chain joins TRBV6-5 and TRBJ2-5; possible D gene TRBD1, 6 bases. The germline gives CDR1 MNHEY, CDR2 SVGAGI. Trimming shortened V by 2 bases and J by 7 bases, and 20 bases separated the two germline ends. This CDR3 is built from 16 residues. CDR3: CASSYPLRTAPGTQYF. As DNA, the CDR3 is TGTGCCAGCAGTTACCCACTGAGGACAGCCCCGGGGACCCAGTACTTC.